This TCR beta chain was sequenced during a study of graft-versus-host responses after intestinal transplantation. Study-wide context: Recipients had transplants, and these were multivisceral, liver-intestinal, or isolated intestinal. Recipients uniformly received anti-thymocyte globulin induction, followed by tacrolimus and steroids for about three years. Study-wide results and caveats: GvH clones occurred in recipient marrow; some first appeared in ileum or blood.

This table comes from immunoSEQ multiplex PCR, and its TCRdb copy is limited to in-frame clones, with some not included. The table lists 75,000 to 100,000 clones, approximately 90% of them singletons, with around 0.18% in the top ten. The CDR3 loop spans 17 amino acids. Germline trimming cut 3 bases from V and 2 bases from J; bases unmatched to any gene: 10. CDR1 and CDR2 from the germline V gene are SGHRS and YFSETQ. Regarding this clone: Its antigen is undetermined.

Sample: unstimulated CD4+ T cells sorted from spleen or lymph node cells, taken before intestinal transplant. This clonotype was sampled from a human donor who received an intestinal transplant. The chain uses TRBV5-1 and TRBJ2-1, with 8 nucleotides matching TRBD1. As DNA, the CDR3 is TGCGCCAGCAGCTACCCGACAGGGGATCGACCCTACAATGAGCAGTTCTTC. This translates into CASSYPTGDRPYNEQFF.